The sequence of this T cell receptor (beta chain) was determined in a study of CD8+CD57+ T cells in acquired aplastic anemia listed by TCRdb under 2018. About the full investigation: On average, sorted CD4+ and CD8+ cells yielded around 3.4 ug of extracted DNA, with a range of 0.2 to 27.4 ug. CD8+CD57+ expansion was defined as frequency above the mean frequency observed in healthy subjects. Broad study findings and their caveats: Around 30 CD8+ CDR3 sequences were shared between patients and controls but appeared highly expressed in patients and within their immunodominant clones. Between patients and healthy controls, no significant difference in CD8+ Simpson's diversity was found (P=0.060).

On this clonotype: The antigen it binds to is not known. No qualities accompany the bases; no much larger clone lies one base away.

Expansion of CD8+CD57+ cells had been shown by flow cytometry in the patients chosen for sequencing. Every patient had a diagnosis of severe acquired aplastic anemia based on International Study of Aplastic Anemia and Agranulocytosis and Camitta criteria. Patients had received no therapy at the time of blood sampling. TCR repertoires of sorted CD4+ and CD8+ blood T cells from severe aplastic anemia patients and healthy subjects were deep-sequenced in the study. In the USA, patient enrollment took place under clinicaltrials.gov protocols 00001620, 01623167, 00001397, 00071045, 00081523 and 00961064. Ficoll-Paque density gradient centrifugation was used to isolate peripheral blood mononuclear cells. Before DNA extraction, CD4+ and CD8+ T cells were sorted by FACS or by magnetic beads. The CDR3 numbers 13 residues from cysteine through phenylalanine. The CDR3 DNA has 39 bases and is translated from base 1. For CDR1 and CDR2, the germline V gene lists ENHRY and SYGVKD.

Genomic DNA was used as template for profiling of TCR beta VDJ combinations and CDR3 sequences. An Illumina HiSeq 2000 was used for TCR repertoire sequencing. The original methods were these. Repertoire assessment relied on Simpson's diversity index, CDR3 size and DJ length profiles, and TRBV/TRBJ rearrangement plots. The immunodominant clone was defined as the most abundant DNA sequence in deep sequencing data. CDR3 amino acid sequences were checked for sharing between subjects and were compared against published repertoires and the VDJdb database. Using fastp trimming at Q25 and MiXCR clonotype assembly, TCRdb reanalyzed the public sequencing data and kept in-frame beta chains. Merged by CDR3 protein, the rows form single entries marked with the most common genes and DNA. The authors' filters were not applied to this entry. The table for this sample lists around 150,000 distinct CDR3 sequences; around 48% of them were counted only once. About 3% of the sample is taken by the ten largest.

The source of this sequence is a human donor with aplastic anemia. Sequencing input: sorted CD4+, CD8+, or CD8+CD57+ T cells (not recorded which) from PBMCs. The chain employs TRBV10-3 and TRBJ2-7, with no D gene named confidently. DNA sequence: TGTGCTCGTCGGCTGGACGAAGACTACGAGCAGTACTTC. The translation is CARRLDEDYEQYF.